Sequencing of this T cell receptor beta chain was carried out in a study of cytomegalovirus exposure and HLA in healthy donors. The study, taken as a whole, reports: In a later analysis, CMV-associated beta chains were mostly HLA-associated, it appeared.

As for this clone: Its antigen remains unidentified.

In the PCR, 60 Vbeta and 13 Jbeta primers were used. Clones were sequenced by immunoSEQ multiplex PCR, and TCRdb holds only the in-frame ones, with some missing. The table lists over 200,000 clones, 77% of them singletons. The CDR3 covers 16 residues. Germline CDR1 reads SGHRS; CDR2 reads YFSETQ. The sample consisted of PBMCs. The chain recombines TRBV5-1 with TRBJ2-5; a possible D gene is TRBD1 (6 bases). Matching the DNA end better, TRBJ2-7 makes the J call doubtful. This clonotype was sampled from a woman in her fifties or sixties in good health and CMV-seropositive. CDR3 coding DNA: TGCGCCAGCAGCTTGGAGGGGGACCCAGGCCTCTACGAGCAGTACTTC. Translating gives CASSLEGDPGLYEQYF.